This entry describes one T cell receptor beta chain. Its specificity is not known. Ophthalmopathy donors were characterized by moderate-to-severe activity, CAS of at least 3, NOSPECS of at least 4, and duration under 3 months. Excluded were patients with other autoimmune diseases, uncontrolled infections, pregnancy or lactation. PBMCs originated in 8.5 to 10 ml of fresh peripheral blood. The data originate from a study of Graves' ophthalmopathy and Graves' hyperthyroidism. RNA transcripts yielded amplified TCR beta CDR3 regions. The authors performed first-round RT-PCR with HTBI primers and then a second-round multiplex PCR. TCRdb called the multiplex PCR reads again in MiXCR, with one record for every CDR3 protein. The profile covers about 740,000 distinct CDR3 sequences, with 35% to 50% appearing a single time and roughly 46% taken by the ten largest. Broader study findings: Researchers report that a 13-signature model separated ophthalmopathy from stable hyperthyroidism, posting 87.88% sensitivity and roughly 81% specificity.

The V segment lost 4 bases and the J segment 2 bases; nucleotides outside the gene matches: 7. The CDR3 is made up of 15 amino acids. Germline V lookup: CDR1 LGHNA, CDR2 YSLEER. The sequence was collected from an adult man with Graves' ophthalmopathy. The V call is TRBV4-3, the J call TRBJ2-5, with TRBD1 matching over 7 bases. Material for sequencing was peripheral blood. The CDR3 reads CASSRGTARQETQYF. The CDR3 nucleotides are TGCGCCAGCAGCCGGGGGACAGCGAGACAAGAGACCCAGTACTTC.